The clone carrying this T cell receptor beta chain was detected only once. Germline CDR1 reads SEHNR; CDR2 reads FQNEAQ (reference sequence). V lost 5 bases, J lost 5 bases, and 9 bases lay in between. The CDR3 covers 13 residues. These data come from a study of shared clonotypes between healthy human individuals. Using immunoSEQ multiplex PCR, the repertoire was profiled, and TCRdb retains in-frame clones only, with some absent. The top ten hold under 2% of the sample, which has roughly 2.1 million clones, about 92% seen once. The naive CD8 subset, CD45RO-negative cells positively selected for CCR7, excluded terminally differentiated effector memory CD45RA+ cells.

The receptor comes from a man aged 18 to 30 in good health. Some clones in this sample may be carry-over from other donors' samples. Sequenced input: naive CD8+ T cells from PBMCs. The chain couples TRBV7-9 to TRBJ2-2; D not resolved. The CDR3 DNA sequence: TGTGCCAGCAGCCCCCGGTCGACCGGGGAGCTGTTTTTT. The encoded protein is CASSPRSTGELFF.